This T cell receptor beta chain stems from a study of shared clonotypes between healthy human individuals. Researchers divided each subset's genomic DNA evenly across several immunoSEQ plates. Clones were sequenced by immunoSEQ multiplex PCR, and TCRdb holds only the in-frame ones, with some missing. The table records 850,000 to 1,100,000 clones, roughly 80% of them present only once. Germline loops: CDR1 SGHTA, CDR2 FQGNSA. Trimming shortened V by 5 bases and J by 5 bases, and 16 bases separated the two germline ends. The CDR3 covers 14 residues. The clonotype originates from a man younger than 35 in good health. Some clones in this sample may be carry-over from other donors' samples. The chain has TRBV7-2 and TRBJ2-7; a possible D gene is TRBD2 (6 bases). The source material was memory CD4+ T cells from PBMCs. Subset reported: CD45RA-negative fraction. CDR3: CASSPMRGTDEQYF. CDR3 DNA: TGTGCCAGCAGCCCCATGCGCGGGACGGACGAGCAGTACTTC.